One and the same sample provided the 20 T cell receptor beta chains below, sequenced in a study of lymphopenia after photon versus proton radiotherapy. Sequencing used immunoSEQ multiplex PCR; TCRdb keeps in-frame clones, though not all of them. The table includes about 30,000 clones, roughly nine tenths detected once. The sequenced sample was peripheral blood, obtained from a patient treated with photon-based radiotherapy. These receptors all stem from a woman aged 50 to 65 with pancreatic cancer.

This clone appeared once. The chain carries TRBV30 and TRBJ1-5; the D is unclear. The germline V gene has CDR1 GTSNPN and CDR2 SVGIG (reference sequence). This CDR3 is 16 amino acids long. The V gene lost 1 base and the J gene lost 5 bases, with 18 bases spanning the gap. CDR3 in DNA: TGTGCCTGGAGTGATCGGGCGAAGGGTGAGGATCAGCCCCAGCATTTT. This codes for CAWSDRAKGEDQPQHF.

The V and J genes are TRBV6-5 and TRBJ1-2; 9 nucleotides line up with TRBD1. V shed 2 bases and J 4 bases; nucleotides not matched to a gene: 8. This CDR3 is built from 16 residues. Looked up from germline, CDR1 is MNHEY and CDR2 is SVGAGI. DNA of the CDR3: TGTGCCAGCAGTTACAAAACAGGGGGCGCCGGCTATGGCTACACCTTC. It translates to CASSYKTGGAGYGYTF.

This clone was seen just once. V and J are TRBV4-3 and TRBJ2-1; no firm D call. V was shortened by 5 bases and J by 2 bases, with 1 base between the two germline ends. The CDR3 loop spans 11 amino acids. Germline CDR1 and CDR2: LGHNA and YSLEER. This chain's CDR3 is CASSAYNEQFF. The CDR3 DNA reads TGCGCCAGCAGCGCCTACAATGAGCAGTTCTTC.

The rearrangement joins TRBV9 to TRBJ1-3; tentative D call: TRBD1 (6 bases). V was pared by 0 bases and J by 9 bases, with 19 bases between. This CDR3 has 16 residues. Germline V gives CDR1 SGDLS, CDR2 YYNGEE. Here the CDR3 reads CASSVELGGPRSTIYF. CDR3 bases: TGTGCCAGCAGCGTAGAACTTGGGGGCCCCCGTAGCACCATATATTTT.

DNA for the CDR3: TGTGCCAGCAGCCCATCCCGGGGGAACATTCAGTACTTC. The encoded protein is CASSPSRGNIQYF. The chain is built from TRBV14 and TRBJ2-4, with D maybe TRBD2 (6 bases). Germline CDR1 is SGHDN and CDR2 is FVKESK. The CDR3 contains 13 residues. Trimming took 4 bases from V and 7 from J, leaving 11 bases between them.

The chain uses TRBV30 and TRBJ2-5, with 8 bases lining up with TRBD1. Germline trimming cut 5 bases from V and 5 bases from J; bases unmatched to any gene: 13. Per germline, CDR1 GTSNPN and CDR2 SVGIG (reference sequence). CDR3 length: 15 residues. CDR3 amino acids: CAWAGNRGVLETQYF. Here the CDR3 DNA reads TGTGCCTGGGCGGGAAACAGGGGGGTTTTGGAGACCCAGTACTTC.

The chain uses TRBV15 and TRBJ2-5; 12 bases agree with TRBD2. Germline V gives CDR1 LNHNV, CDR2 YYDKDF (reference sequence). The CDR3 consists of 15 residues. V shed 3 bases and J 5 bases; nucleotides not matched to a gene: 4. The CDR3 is CATSSLAGGPETQYF. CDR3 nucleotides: TGTGCCACCAGCAGCCTAGCGGGAGGGCCGGAGACCCAGTACTTC. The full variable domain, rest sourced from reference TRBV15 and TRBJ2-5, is DAMVIQNPRYQVTQFGKPVTLSCSQTLNHNVMYWYQQKSSQAPKLLFHYYDKDFNNEADTPDNFQSRRPNTSFCFLDIRSPGLGDTAMYLCATSSLAGGPETQYFGPGTRLLVL.

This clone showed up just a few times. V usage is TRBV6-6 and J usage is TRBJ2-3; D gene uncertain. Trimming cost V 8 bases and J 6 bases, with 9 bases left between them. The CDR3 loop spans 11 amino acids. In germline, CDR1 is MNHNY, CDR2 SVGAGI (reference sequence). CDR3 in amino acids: CASAGSDTQYF. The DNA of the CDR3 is TGTGCCAGCGCCGGCTCGGATACGCAGTATTTT.

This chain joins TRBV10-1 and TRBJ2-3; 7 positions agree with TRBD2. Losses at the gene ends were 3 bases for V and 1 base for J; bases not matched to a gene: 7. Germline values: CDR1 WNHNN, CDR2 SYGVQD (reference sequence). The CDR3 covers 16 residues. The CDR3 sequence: CASSDQGGSGTDTQYF. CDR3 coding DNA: TGCGCCAGCAGTGATCAGGGCGGGAGTGGCACAGATACGCAGTATTTT.

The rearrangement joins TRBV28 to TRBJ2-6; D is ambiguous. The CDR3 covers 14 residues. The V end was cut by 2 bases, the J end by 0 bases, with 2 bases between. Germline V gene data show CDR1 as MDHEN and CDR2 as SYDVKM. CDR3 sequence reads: CASSLISGANVLTF. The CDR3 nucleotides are TGTGCCAGCAGTTTAATCTCTGGGGCCAACGTCCTGACTTTC.

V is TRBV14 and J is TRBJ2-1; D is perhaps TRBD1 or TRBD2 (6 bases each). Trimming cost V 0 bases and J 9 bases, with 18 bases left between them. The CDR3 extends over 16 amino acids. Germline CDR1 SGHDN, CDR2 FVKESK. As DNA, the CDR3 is TGTGCCAGCAGCCAAGATCTCGTTCCGGGGGCTGGTGAGCAGTTCTTC. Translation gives CASSQDLVPGAGEQFF.

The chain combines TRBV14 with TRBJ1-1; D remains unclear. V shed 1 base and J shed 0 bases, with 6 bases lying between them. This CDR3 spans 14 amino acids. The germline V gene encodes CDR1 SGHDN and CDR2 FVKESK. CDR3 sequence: CASSQGQLNTEAFF. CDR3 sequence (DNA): TGTGCCAGCAGCCAAGGCCAGCTGAACACTGAAGCTTTCTTT.

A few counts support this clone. The CDR3: CASSPRQGGSTDTQYF. As DNA, the CDR3 is TGTGCCAGCAGCCCACGACAGGGTGGGAGCACAGATACGCAGTATTTT. The chain recombines TRBV7-2 with TRBJ2-3; 7 bases fit TRBD1. Per the germline V gene, CDR1 is SGHTA and CDR2 is FQGNSA. J was trimmed by 0 bases and V by 5 bases; bases with no gene match: 8. CDR3 length: 16 residues.

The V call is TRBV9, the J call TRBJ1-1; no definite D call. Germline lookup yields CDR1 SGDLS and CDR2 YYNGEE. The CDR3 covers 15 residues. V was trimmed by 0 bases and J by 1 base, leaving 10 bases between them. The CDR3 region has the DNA TGTGCCAGCAGCGTAGATTGGGCAGGGAACACTGAAGCTTTCTTT. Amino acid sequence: CASSVDWAGNTEAFF.

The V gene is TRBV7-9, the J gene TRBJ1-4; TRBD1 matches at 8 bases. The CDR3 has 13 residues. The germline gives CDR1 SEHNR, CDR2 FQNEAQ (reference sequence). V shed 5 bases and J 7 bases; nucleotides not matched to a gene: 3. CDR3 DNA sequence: TGTGCCAGCAGCCAGGGGGCGCGTGAAAAACTGTTTTTT. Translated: CASSQGAREKLFF.

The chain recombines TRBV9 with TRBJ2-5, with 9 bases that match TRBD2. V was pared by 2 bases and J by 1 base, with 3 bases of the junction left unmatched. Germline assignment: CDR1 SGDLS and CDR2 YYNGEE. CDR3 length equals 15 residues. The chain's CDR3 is CASSVGLALQETQYF. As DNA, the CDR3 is TGTGCCAGCAGCGTGGGACTAGCCCTCCAAGAGACCCAGTACTTC.

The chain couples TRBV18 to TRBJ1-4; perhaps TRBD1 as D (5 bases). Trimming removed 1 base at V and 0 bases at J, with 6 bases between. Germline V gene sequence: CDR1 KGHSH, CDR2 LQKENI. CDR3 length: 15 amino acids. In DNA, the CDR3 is TGTGCCAGCTCACCACGACAGTCAACTAATGAAAAACTGTTTTTT. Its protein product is CASSPRQSTNEKLFF.

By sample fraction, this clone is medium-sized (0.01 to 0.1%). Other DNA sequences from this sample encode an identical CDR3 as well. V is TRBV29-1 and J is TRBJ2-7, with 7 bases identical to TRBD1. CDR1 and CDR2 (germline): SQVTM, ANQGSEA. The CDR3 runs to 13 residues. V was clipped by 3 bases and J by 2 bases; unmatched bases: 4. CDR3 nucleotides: TGCAGCGTTGAGGGGACAGATACCTACGAGCAGTACTTC. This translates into CSVEGTDTYEQYF.

CDR3 nucleotides: TGTGCCATCAGTGATCCGGGACAGGGGGCGCGGGAGCAGTACTTC. Protein product: CAISDPGQGAREQYF. J is TRBJ2-7 and V is TRBV10-3, with 12 bases lining up with TRBD1. Germline V gene lookup returns CDR1 ENHRY and CDR2 SYGVKD. The CDR3 length is 15 residues. The J segment lost 7 bases and the V segment lost 3 bases, leaving 7 bases of the junction unmatched.

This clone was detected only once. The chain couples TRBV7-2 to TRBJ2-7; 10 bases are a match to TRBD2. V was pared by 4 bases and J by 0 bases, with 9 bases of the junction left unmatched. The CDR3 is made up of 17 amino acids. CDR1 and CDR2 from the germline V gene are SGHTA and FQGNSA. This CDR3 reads CASSSRAAGGSSYEQYF. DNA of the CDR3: TGTGCCAGCAGCTCTAGGGCAGCGGGAGGGAGCTCCTACGAGCAGTACTTC.